This T cell receptor (beta chain) was observed in a study of technical replicates of blood from a handful of donors. Sequenced by immunoSEQ multiplex PCR; TCRdb stores in-frame clones only, minus some. The sample includes about 78,000 clones, 85% to 95% seen only once; the top ten take about 0.25%. The source is a human donor in good health. The specimen sequenced was T cells isolated from PBMCs.

The CDR3 region is CASSIAGGSQPQHF. CDR3 nucleotide sequence: TGTGCCAGTAGTATAGCGGGTGGTAGTCAGCCCCAGCATTTT. The rearrangement joins TRBV19 to TRBJ1-5; no reliable D call. CDR3 length equals 14 residues. Germline V lookup: CDR1 LNHDA, CDR2 SQIVND (reference sequence). The V gene lost 1 base and the J gene lost 6 bases, with 10 bases spanning the gap. The complete variable domain, with remaining parts taken from reference TRBV19 and TRBJ1-5, reads DGGITQSPKYLFRKEGQNVTLSCEQNLNHDAMYWYRQDPGQGLRLIYYSQIVNDFQKGDIAEGYSVSREKKESFPLTVTSAQKNPTAFYLCASSIAGGSQPQHFGDGTRLSIL.